The 2 T cell receptor beta chains below come from one sample, sequenced in a study of blood T cell repertoires in COVID-19. Using immunoSEQ multiplex PCR, the repertoire was profiled, and TCRdb retains in-frame clones only, with some absent. The data show roughly 100,000 clones, approximately 76% seen once. Specimen: peripheral blood. The receptors derive from a woman in her seventies with acute or convalescent COVID-19.

The chain uses TRBV10-1 and TRBJ1-1; TRBD1 agrees at 7 bases. The CDR3 runs to 15 residues. With 3 bases clipped from V and 4 bases from J, the junction kept 8 bases outside the gene matches. Per germline, CDR1 WNHNN and CDR2 SYGVQD (reference sequence). CDR3 loop: CASSDLGTGVTEAFF. CDR3 nucleotides: TGCGCCAGCAGTGACCTCGGTACAGGGGTCACTGAAGCTTTCTTT.

This clone showed up just a few times. The chain employs TRBV19 and TRBJ1-5; D remains ambiguous. The CDR3 spans 13 residues. V lost 3 bases to trimming and J lost 9 bases, with 12 bases between them. Germline CDR1 is LNHDA and CDR2 is SQIVND (reference sequence). The CDR3 DNA is TGTGCCAGTAGTATGTCGCTGGAGATGCCCCAGCATTTT. It yields the protein CASSMSLEMPQHF.